Listed below are T cell receptor beta chains from one sample, sequenced in a study of blood T cell repertoires in COVID-19. The assay was immunoSEQ multiplex PCR, and TCRdb's table has in-frame clones only and misses some. The sample holds about 500,000 clones; 89% are singletons and the top ten take approximately 0.9%. The specimen sequenced was peripheral blood. The origin of the receptors is a man between 18 and 29 years old with COVID-19, enrolled during active disease. Each CDR3 is given with its conserved first and last residue. The D gene is left open where the match is weak. Expanded clones are given a class, and other clones once, few, many or no size at all.

cdr3_nt,cdr3_aa,v_call,d_call,clone_size,j_call
TGTGCCAGCAGTTTCCCGTGGGGGGATGAGCAGTTCTTC,CASSFPWGDEQFF,TRBV12-3/TRBV12-4,-,once,TRBJ2-1
TGTGCCAGCAGACAGGGATTTAGCTTGCAGCCCCAGCATTTT,CASRQGFSLQPQHF,TRBV6-5,-,-,TRBJ1-5
TGTGCCAGCAGCCCCGGGGGGGAGGTCTCCTACGAGCAGTACTTC,CASSPGGEVSYEQYF,TRBV5-5,TRBD2,-,TRBJ2-7
TGTGCCAGCAGCCGATTGGGACAAACCTACGAGCAGTACTTC,CASSRLGQTYEQYF,TRBV6-5,-,-,TRBJ2-7
TGTGCCAGTGGACTAGCTAACTGGTACGAGCAGTACTTC,CASGLANWYEQYF,TRBV6-5,TRBD2,few,TRBJ2-7
TGTGCCAGCAGCGCCGAAGGCCGACTAGCGCTTAAAGAGACCCAGTACTTC,CASSAEGRLALKETQYF,TRBV7-2,TRBD2,-,TRBJ2-5
TGTGCCATCAGTGAGTCGGAACAGGGGCGCATGAACACTGAAGCTTTCTTT,CAISESEQGRMNTEAFF,TRBV10-3,TRBD1,-,TRBJ1-1
TGCGCCAGCAGCCCCTCGGGGAGCGTCGGATCGGACGAGCAGTACTTC,CASSPSGSVGSDEQYF,TRBV4-1,-,few,TRBJ2-7
TGTGCCAGCAGCTTGATTGGACAGGGCGTTGGCTACACCTTC,CASSLIGQGVGYTF,TRBV5-4,TRBD1,-,TRBJ1-2
TGTGCCAGTAGTATGGGGAGGGAAGGAGGTCAGCCCCAGCATTTT,CASSMGREGGQPQHF,TRBV19,-,-,TRBJ1-5
TGCGCCAGCAGCTTGGACGGGGTCAGCTCCTACGAGCAGTACTTC,CASSLDGVSSYEQYF,TRBV5-1,-,-,TRBJ2-7
TGTGCCACCAGTGATTTTGGAACAGTCTACGAGCAGTACTTC,CATSDFGTVYEQYF,TRBV24-1,-,few,TRBJ2-7
TGTGCCAGTAGTAGCCCACTAGCAGGCACCGGGGAGCTGTTTTTT,CASSSPLAGTGELFF,TRBV19,-,-,TRBJ2-2
TGTGCCAGTACCCAGTCTTGGGGCAACACTGAAGCTTTCTTT,CASTQSWGNTEAFF,TRBV19,-,-,TRBJ1-1
TGCGCCAGCAGCTGGGGACCGGGACAGGGGCGGAGTGAAGCTTTCTTT,CASSWGPGQGRSEAFF,TRBV5-1,TRBD1,-,TRBJ1-1
TGTGCCACCGCCCGCGGCCCGGCGGATGAGCAGTTCTTC,CATARGPADEQFF,TRBV2,-,-,TRBJ2-1
TGTGCCAGCAGACCGCTACAGGGTCGGGAAGGCTACACCTTC,CASRPLQGREGYTF,TRBV11-2,-,-,TRBJ1-2
TGTGCCAGCAGTTTAGGTCAGGCCCACTACAATGAGCAGTTCTTC,CASSLGQAHYNEQFF,TRBV27,-,-,TRBJ2-1
TGTGCCAGCAGCACCCGGGACAGATTGAACACCGGGGAGCTGTTTTTT,CASSTRDRLNTGELFF,TRBV7-9,TRBD1,-,TRBJ2-2
TGTGCCAGCTCCCCCCAACCCCAGGGAGGTGGAAATGGCAATCAGCCCCAGCATTTT,CASSPQPQGGGNGNQPQHF,TRBV18,-,-,TRBJ1-5
TGTGCCAGCAGCTTGACTGAAACCTACGAGCAGTACTTC,CASSLTETYEQYF,TRBV6-5,-,-,TRBJ2-7
TGTGCCAGTAGCGCCGGACTAGCGGGAGGGCCGGGGTACGAGCAGTACTTC,CASSAGLAGGPGYEQYF,TRBV3-1/TRBV3-2,TRBD2,-,TRBJ2-7
TGCAGCGTAATCTCCGGCGGGACCTACGAGCAGTACTTC,CSVISGGTYEQYF,TRBV29-1,-,-,TRBJ2-7
TGTGCCACCAGTCCGACAGGAATAGGAGCTAACTATGGCTACACCTTC,CATSPTGIGANYGYTF,TRBV24-1,-,-,TRBJ1-2
TGTGCCAGTACCCCAAGGGGACTAGGAGACAATGAGCAGTTCTTC,CASTPRGLGDNEQFF,TRBV19,TRBD2,-,TRBJ2-1
TGTGCCAGCAGCTTAGCTATCGGTAATGAAAAACTGTTTTTT,CASSLAIGNEKLFF,TRBV7-8,-,-,TRBJ1-4
TGTGCCACCAGTGATTCAGGACAGGAGAATGAAAAACTGTTTTTT,CATSDSGQENEKLFF,TRBV24-1,TRBD1,-,TRBJ1-4
TGTGCCAGCAGCTTGAAAACTAGCGGGGGCCAAGAGACCCAGTACTTC,CASSLKTSGGQETQYF,TRBV5-4,TRBD2,-,TRBJ2-5
TGTGCCAGCAGCACCTCTAGCGGAGGTTACAATGAGCAGTTCTTC,CASSTSSGGYNEQFF,TRBV27,TRBD2,-,TRBJ2-1
TGTGCCAGTAGTTATACTCAGGGGGCCGGGGAGCTGTTTTTT,CASSYTQGAGELFF,TRBV19,TRBD1,-,TRBJ2-2
TGTGCTAGTGGTTTGATAATTCATTCTACCGCTAGCGGTGAGCAGTTCTTC,CASGLIIHSTASGEQFF,TRBV12-5,TRBD2,-,TRBJ2-1
TGTGCCAGTAGTACCGAGACAGGACCAGAGACCCAGTACTTC,CASSTETGPETQYF,TRBV19,-,-,TRBJ2-5
TGTGCCAGCCTAGGACAGATCGAGCAGTACTTC,CASLGQIEQYF,TRBV28,-,-,TRBJ2-7